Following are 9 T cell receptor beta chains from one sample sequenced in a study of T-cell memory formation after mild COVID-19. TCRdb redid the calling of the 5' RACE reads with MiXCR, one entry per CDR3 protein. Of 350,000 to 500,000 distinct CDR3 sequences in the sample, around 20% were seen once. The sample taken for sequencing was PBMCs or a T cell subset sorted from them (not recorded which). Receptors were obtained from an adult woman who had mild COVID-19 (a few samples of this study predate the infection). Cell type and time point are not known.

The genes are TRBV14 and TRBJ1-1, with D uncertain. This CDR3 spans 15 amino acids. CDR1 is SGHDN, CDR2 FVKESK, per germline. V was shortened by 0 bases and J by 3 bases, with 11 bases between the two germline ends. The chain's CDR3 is CASSQDIFEDTEAFF. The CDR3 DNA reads TGTGCCAGCAGCCAAGATATTTTTGAGGACACTGAAGCTTTCTTT.

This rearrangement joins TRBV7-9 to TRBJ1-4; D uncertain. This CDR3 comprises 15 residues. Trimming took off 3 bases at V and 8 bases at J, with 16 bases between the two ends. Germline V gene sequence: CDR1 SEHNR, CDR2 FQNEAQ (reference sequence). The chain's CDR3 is CASSLGLSEGEKLFF. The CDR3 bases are TGTGCCAGCAGCTTGGGCCTCTCCGAGGGCGAAAAACTGTTTTTT.

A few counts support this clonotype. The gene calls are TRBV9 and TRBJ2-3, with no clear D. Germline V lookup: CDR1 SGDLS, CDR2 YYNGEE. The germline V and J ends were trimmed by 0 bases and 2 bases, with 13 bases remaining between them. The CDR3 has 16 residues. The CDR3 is CASSVVAVMYTDTQYF. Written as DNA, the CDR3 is TGTGCCAGCAGCGTAGTGGCCGTAATGTACACAGATACGCAGTATTTT.

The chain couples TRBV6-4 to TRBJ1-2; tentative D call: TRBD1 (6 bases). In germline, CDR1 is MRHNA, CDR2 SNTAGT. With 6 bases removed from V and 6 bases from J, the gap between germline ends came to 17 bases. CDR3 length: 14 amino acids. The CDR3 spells CASRRQARGDGYTF. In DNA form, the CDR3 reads TGTGCCAGCAGACGACAGGCCAGAGGGGATGGCTACACCTTC.

CDR3 amino acids: CASSSGLAGGAYNEQFF. The CDR3 DNA is TGTGCCAGCAGCTCGGGACTAGCGGGAGGAGCCTACAATGAGCAGTTCTTC. This rearrangement joins TRBV7-8 to TRBJ2-1; 15 positions match TRBD2. Unmatched junction bases numbered 3, after V lost 4 bases and J lost 2 bases. CDR3 length: 17 residues. The germline gives CDR1 SGHVS, CDR2 FQNEAQ.

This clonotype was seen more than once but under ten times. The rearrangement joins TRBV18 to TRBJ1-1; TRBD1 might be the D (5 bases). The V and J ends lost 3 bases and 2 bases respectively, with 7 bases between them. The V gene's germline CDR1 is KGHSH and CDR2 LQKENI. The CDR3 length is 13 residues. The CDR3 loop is CASSPRDNTEAFF. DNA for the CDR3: TGTGCCAGCTCACCCAGGGACAACACTGAAGCTTTCTTT.

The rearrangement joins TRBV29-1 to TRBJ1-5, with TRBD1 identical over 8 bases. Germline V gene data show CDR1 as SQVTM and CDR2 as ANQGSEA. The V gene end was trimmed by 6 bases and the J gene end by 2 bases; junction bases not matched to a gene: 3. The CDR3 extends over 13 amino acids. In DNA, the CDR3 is TGCAGCGTACAGGGGGACGGCAATCAGCCCCAGCATTTT. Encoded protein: CSVQGDGNQPQHF.

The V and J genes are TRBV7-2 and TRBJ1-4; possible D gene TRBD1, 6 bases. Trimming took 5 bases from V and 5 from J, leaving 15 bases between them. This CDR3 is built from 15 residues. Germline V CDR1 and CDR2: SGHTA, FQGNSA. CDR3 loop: CASSGTGYRNEKLFF. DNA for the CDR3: TGTGCCAGCAGCGGAACAGGGTACAGGAATGAAAAACTGTTTTTT.

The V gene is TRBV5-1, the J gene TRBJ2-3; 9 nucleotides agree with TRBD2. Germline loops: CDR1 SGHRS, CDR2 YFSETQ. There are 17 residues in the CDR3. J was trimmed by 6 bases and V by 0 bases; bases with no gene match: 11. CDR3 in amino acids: CASSLAVAGGPRDTQYF. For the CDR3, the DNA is TGCGCCAGCAGCTTGGCTGTGGCGGGGGGGCCGAGGGATACGCAGTATTTT.